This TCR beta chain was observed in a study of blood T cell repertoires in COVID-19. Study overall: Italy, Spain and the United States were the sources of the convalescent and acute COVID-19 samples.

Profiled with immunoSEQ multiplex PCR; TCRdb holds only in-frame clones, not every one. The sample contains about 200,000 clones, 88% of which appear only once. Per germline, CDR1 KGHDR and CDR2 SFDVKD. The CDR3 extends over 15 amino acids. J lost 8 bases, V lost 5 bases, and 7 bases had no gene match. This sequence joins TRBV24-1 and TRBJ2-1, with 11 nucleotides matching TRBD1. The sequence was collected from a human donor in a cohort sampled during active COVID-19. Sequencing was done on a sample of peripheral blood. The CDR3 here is CATSGRTGGIDEQFF. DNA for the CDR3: TGTGCCACCAGTGGTCGGACAGGGGGCATCGATGAGCAGTTCTTC.